A selection of T cell receptor beta chains follows, all from one sample in a study of low-dose radiotherapy and immunotherapy resistance in tumors. One entry per CDR3 protein, called by TCRdb with MiXCR from the reads. The sample has approximately 100,000 distinct CDR3 sequences, less than 25% seen once. The specimen comprised PBMCs, sampled after low-dose radiotherapy plus immunotherapy. These receptors were obtained from a male donor with prostate cancer. The CDR3 runs from the conserved cysteine through the conserved F or W. The order of the fields is D gene, J gene, V gene, clone size, CDR3 protein, CDR3 DNA. D genes are given only for firm matches. Clone size is shown for a subset of rows, as once, few, many or a class of expanded clone.

D gene: -; J gene: TRBJ1-4; V gene: TRBV4-3; clone size: -; CDR3 protein: CASSQDPGQPGREKLFF; CDR3 DNA: TGCGCCAGCAGCCAAGACCCCGGACAGCCCGGAAGGGAAAAACTGTTTTTT
D gene: -; J gene: TRBJ2-3; V gene: TRBV5-1; clone size: many; CDR3 protein: CASSSPSRGTDTQYF; CDR3 DNA: TGCGCCAGCAGCTCGCCTAGTCGGGGCACAGATACGCAGTATTTT
D gene: TRBD1; J gene: TRBJ2-2; V gene: TRBV19; clone size: -; CDR3 protein: CASSSWGTGNTGELFF; CDR3 DNA: TGTGCCAGTAGTTCCTGGGGGACAGGAAACACCGGGGAGCTGTTTTTT
D gene: -; J gene: TRBJ1-5; V gene: TRBV4-2; clone size: many; CDR3 protein: CASSQGEGNPQPQHF; CDR3 DNA: TGTGCCAGCAGCCAAGGGGAGGGCAATCCTCAGCCCCAGCATTTT
D gene: -; J gene: TRBJ1-2; V gene: TRBV5-1; clone size: -; CDR3 protein: CASSFEGSRGYGYTF; CDR3 DNA: TGCGCCAGCAGCTTCGAGGGGTCCCGGGGTTATGGCTACACCTTC
D gene: -; J gene: TRBJ2-7; V gene: TRBV5-1; clone size: -; CDR3 protein: CASSYLPTHPSYELYF; CDR3 DNA: TGCGCCAGCAGCTACTTGCCGACACACCCTTCCTACGAGCTGTACTTC
D gene: TRBD1; J gene: TRBJ2-5; V gene: TRBV12-3/TRBV12-4; clone size: -; CDR3 protein: CASSRTGTGGWQETQYF; CDR3 DNA: TGTGCCAGCAGCCGTACCGGGACAGGGGGCTGGCAAGAGACCCAGTACTTC
D gene: -; J gene: TRBJ2-1; V gene: TRBV12-3/TRBV12-4; clone size: -; CDR3 protein: CASSSPGTEQFF; CDR3 DNA: TGTGCCAGCAGTTCGCCCGGGACGGAGCAGTTCTTC
D gene: -; J gene: TRBJ1-1; V gene: TRBV4-1; clone size: many; CDR3 protein: CASSQEVARRDTEAFF; CDR3 DNA: TGCGCCAGCAGCCAAGAAGTGGCCAGGCGCGACACTGAAGCTTTCTTT
D gene: -; J gene: TRBJ1-1; V gene: TRBV6-2/TRBV6-3; clone size: many; CDR3 protein: CASSYMRDTEAFF; CDR3 DNA: TGTGCCAGCAGTTACATGAGGGACACTGAAGCTTTCTTT
D gene: -; J gene: TRBJ1-1; V gene: TRBV7-9; clone size: many; CDR3 protein: CASSLARGAFF; CDR3 DNA: TGTGCCAGCAGCTTAGCGCGAGGCGCTTTCTTT
D gene: -; J gene: TRBJ1-2; V gene: TRBV30; clone size: many; CDR3 protein: CALDFLGGANYGYTF; CDR3 DNA: TGTGCCTTAGATTTTCTAGGGGGAGCTAACTATGGCTACACCTTC
D gene: TRBD2; J gene: TRBJ2-3; V gene: TRBV19; clone size: many; CDR3 protein: CASRATSGATDTQYF; CDR3 DNA: TGTGCCAGTAGGGCGACTAGCGGGGCAACAGATACGCAGTATTTT
D gene: -; J gene: TRBJ1-3; V gene: TRBV13; clone size: many; CDR3 protein: CASSPQGGRAGNTIYF; CDR3 DNA: TGTGCCAGCAGCCCCCAAGGTGGCAGGGCTGGAAACACCATATATTTT
D gene: -; J gene: TRBJ2-1; V gene: TRBV20-1; clone size: many; CDR3 protein: CSVRILGSYNEQFF; CDR3 DNA: TGCAGTGTTAGGATCCTAGGTTCCTACAATGAGCAGTTCTTC
D gene: TRBD1; J gene: TRBJ2-5; V gene: TRBV13; clone size: many; CDR3 protein: CASSLVGPTGKETQYF; CDR3 DNA: TGTGCCAGCAGCTTAGTCGGACCGACAGGGAAAGAGACCCAGTACTTC
D gene: TRBD1; J gene: TRBJ2-7; V gene: TRBV2; clone size: many; CDR3 protein: CASSVSGTGINEQYF; CDR3 DNA: TGTGCCAGCAGTGTTTCTGGGACAGGGATCAACGAGCAGTACTTC
D gene: -; J gene: TRBJ2-2; V gene: TRBV6-6; clone size: many; CDR3 protein: CASSYARGSTGELFF; CDR3 DNA: TGTGCCAGCAGTTACGCCCGGGGCTCGACCGGGGAGCTGTTTTTT
D gene: TRBD1; J gene: TRBJ2-7; V gene: TRBV7-9; clone size: few; CDR3 protein: CASSNRDRGPYEQYF; CDR3 DNA: TGTGCCAGCAGCAACCGGGACAGGGGCCCCTACGAGCAGTACTTC
D gene: TRBD1; J gene: TRBJ2-4; V gene: TRBV20-1; clone size: many; CDR3 protein: CSAEDRSEAKNIQYF; CDR3 DNA: TGCAGTGCCGAGGACAGGTCAGAGGCCAAAAACATTCAGTACTTC
D gene: -; J gene: TRBJ2-3; V gene: TRBV21-1; clone size: many; CDR3 protein: CASSKGRTSLSGTQYF; CDR3 DNA: TGTGCCAGCAGCAAAGGACGGACTAGTTTGTCGGGTACGCAGTATTTT
D gene: -; J gene: TRBJ2-3; V gene: TRBV4-1; clone size: many; CDR3 protein: CASRDIGGGADTQYF; CDR3 DNA: TGCGCCAGCAGGGATATAGGAGGGGGGGCAGATACGCAGTATTTT
D gene: -; J gene: TRBJ2-1; V gene: TRBV9; clone size: many; CDR3 protein: CASSVVGRGQFF; CDR3 DNA: TGTGCCAGCAGCGTAGTGGGACGGGGGCAGTTCTTC
D gene: -; J gene: TRBJ2-7; V gene: TRBV6-5; clone size: -; CDR3 protein: CASSYSFYGDSYEQYF; CDR3 DNA: TGTGCCAGCAGTTACTCCTTCTACGGGGACTCCTACGAGCAGTACTTC
D gene: -; J gene: TRBJ1-3; V gene: TRBV7-6; clone size: many; CDR3 protein: CASSLPRAGAGATSEAGNTIYF; CDR3 DNA: TGTGCCAGCAGCTTACCGCGGGCGGGAGCAGGGGCCACTTCTGAGGCTGGAAACACCATATATTTT
D gene: -; J gene: TRBJ2-5; V gene: TRBV20-1; clone size: many; CDR3 protein: CSARDTGRETQYF; CDR3 DNA: TGCAGTGCTAGAGATACTGGAAGAGAGACCCAGTACTTC
D gene: -; J gene: TRBJ2-7; V gene: TRBV20-1; clone size: many; CDR3 protein: CSARDPVYSYEQYF; CDR3 DNA: TGCAGTGCTAGAGATCCAGTCTACTCCTACGAGCAGTACTTC
D gene: -; J gene: TRBJ1-1; V gene: TRBV6-4; clone size: many; CDR3 protein: CASSQRPAMNTEAFF; CDR3 DNA: TGTGCCAGCAGTCAGCGTCCGGCTATGAACACTGAAGCTTTCTTT
D gene: -; J gene: TRBJ2-6; V gene: TRBV11-2; clone size: many; CDR3 protein: CASSPGRGSANVLTF; CDR3 DNA: TGTGCCAGCAGCCCCGGTCGGGGGTCGGCCAACGTCCTGACTTTC
D gene: TRBD2; J gene: TRBJ2-3; V gene: TRBV7-2; clone size: many; CDR3 protein: CASSLSLAGGDTQYF; CDR3 DNA: TGTGCCAGCAGCTTGAGCCTAGCGGGGGGGGATACGCAGTATTTT
D gene: TRBD2; J gene: TRBJ2-3; V gene: TRBV4-1; clone size: -; CDR3 protein: CASSQDGGGAIDTQYF; CDR3 DNA: TGCGCCAGCAGCCAAGATGGCGGGGGGGCCATAGATACGCAGTATTTT
D gene: TRBD2; J gene: TRBJ2-7; V gene: TRBV28; clone size: few; CDR3 protein: CASSKSGGGFYEQYF; CDR3 DNA: TGTGCCAGCAGTAAAAGTGGGGGGGGATTCTACGAGCAGTACTTC
D gene: TRBD2; J gene: TRBJ2-1; V gene: TRBV2; clone size: many; CDR3 protein: CASSNPYLSAGGWENEQFF; CDR3 DNA: TGTGCCAGCAGTAACCCTTATCTATCTGCGGGGGGGTGGGAGAATGAGCAGTTCTTC
D gene: TRBD2; J gene: TRBJ2-5; V gene: TRBV12-3/TRBV12-4; clone size: many; CDR3 protein: CASSFSGGGGSETQYF; CDR3 DNA: TGTGCCAGCAGTTTTTCTGGCGGGGGGGGGTCGGAGACCCAGTACTTC
D gene: TRBD1; J gene: TRBJ1-1; V gene: TRBV2; clone size: many; CDR3 protein: CASSADRGSNTEAFF; CDR3 DNA: TGTGCCAGCAGCGCCGACAGGGGTTCGAACACTGAAGCTTTCTTT
D gene: -; J gene: TRBJ2-5; V gene: TRBV28; clone size: few; CDR3 protein: CASSMASGGFKAQYF; CDR3 DNA: TGTGCCAGCAGTATGGCGAGTGGAGGGTTCAAGGCCCAGTACTTC
D gene: -; J gene: TRBJ1-4; V gene: TRBV5-1; clone size: -; CDR3 protein: CASSAGIATNEKLFF; CDR3 DNA: TGCGCCAGCAGCGCGGGAATCGCAACTAATGAAAAACTGTTTTTT
D gene: -; J gene: TRBJ2-3; V gene: TRBV7-7; clone size: many; CDR3 protein: CASSLGGGLTDTQYF; CDR3 DNA: TGTGCTAGCAGCTTGGGGGGGGGCCTCACAGATACGCAGTATTTT
D gene: -; J gene: TRBJ2-1; V gene: TRBV10-3; clone size: many; CDR3 protein: CATAESSYNEQFF; CDR3 DNA: TGTGCCACCGCGGAGAGCTCCTACAATGAGCAGTTCTTC
D gene: -; J gene: TRBJ1-3; V gene: TRBV14; clone size: -; CDR3 protein: CASSQSRGGNTIYF; CDR3 DNA: TGTGCCAGCAGCCAATCGCGTGGGGGAAACACCATATATTTT
D gene: TRBD2; J gene: TRBJ2-3; V gene: TRBV12-3/TRBV12-4; clone size: many; CDR3 protein: CASSPSGERTDTQYF; CDR3 DNA: TGTGCCAGCAGTCCTAGCGGGGAGCGCACAGATACGCAGTATTTT
D gene: -; J gene: TRBJ2-7; V gene: TRBV6-6; clone size: many; CDR3 protein: CATGGGRYEQYF; CDR3 DNA: TGTGCCACAGGAGGGGGCCGCTACGAGCAGTACTTC
D gene: -; J gene: TRBJ2-7; V gene: TRBV7-3; clone size: -; CDR3 protein: CASSSLDPYEQYF; CDR3 DNA: TGTGCCAGCAGCTCATTGGACCCCTACGAGCAGTACTTC
D gene: -; J gene: TRBJ2-3; V gene: TRBV20-1; clone size: -; CDR3 protein: CSASSSTDTQYF; CDR3 DNA: TGCAGTGCTAGTAGTAGCACAGATACGCAGTATTTT
D gene: TRBD1; J gene: TRBJ1-6; V gene: TRBV29-1; clone size: many; CDR3 protein: CSVKPGGDSPLHF; CDR3 DNA: TGCAGCGTGAAGCCAGGGGGCGATTCACCCCTCCACTTT
D gene: -; J gene: TRBJ1-4; V gene: TRBV7-8; clone size: -; CDR3 protein: CASSPGGSGREKLFF; CDR3 DNA: TGTGCCAGCAGCCCGGGTGGTTCGGGGAGGGAAAAACTGTTTTTT
D gene: -; J gene: TRBJ1-4; V gene: TRBV13; clone size: -; CDR3 protein: CASSKRGEGDDEKLFF; CDR3 DNA: TGTGCCAGCAGCAAGAGAGGGGAGGGTGACGATGAAAAACTGTTTTTT
D gene: TRBD1; J gene: TRBJ2-5; V gene: TRBV19; clone size: many; CDR3 protein: CASSQNRGPTQETQYF; CDR3 DNA: TGTGCCAGTAGTCAAAACAGGGGGCCGACCCAAGAGACCCAGTACTTC
D gene: -; J gene: TRBJ1-5; V gene: TRBV3-1; clone size: many; CDR3 protein: CASSRNRNQPQHF; CDR3 DNA: TGTGCCAGCAGCCGGAACAGGAATCAGCCCCAGCATTTT
D gene: -; J gene: TRBJ2-3; V gene: TRBV10-3; clone size: -; CDR3 protein: CAISENDDTTDTQYF; CDR3 DNA: TGTGCCATCAGTGAGAACGACGATACCACAGATACGCAGTATTTT
D gene: -; J gene: TRBJ1-1; V gene: TRBV7-3; clone size: many; CDR3 protein: CASSSVVGTEAFF; CDR3 DNA: TGTGCCAGCAGCTCCGTGGTTGGCACTGAAGCTTTCTTT
D gene: TRBD2; J gene: TRBJ2-1; V gene: TRBV12-3/TRBV12-4; clone size: -; CDR3 protein: CASRLAGGPHNEQFF; CDR3 DNA: TGTGCCAGCAGGTTAGCGGGGGGGCCTCACAATGAGCAGTTCTTC
D gene: TRBD2; J gene: TRBJ2-5; V gene: TRBV2; clone size: many; CDR3 protein: CASSELAGKETQYF; CDR3 DNA: TGTGCCAGCAGTGAACTAGCGGGGAAAGAGACCCAGTACTTC
D gene: -; J gene: TRBJ2-1; V gene: TRBV4-1; clone size: many; CDR3 protein: CASSQGGSEQFF; CDR3 DNA: TGCGCCAGCAGCCAAGGGGGGAGCGAGCAGTTCTTC
D gene: -; J gene: TRBJ2-2; V gene: TRBV12-3/TRBV12-4; clone size: -; CDR3 protein: CASSRGAGTGELFFFF; CDR3 DNA: -